These 2 T cell receptor beta chains came from one sample sequenced in a study of shared clonotypes between healthy human individuals. Sequenced by immunoSEQ multiplex PCR; TCRdb stores in-frame clones only, minus some. Of hundreds of thousands of clones listed, roughly 70% are singletons. Sequenced material: memory CD4+ T cells sorted from blood. As for subset: CD45RA-negative fraction. Receptors were obtained from a man aged 25-45 years in good health.

This clone was detected only once. The chain joins TRBV19 to TRBJ2-6; 9 nucleotides align to TRBD1. The CDR3 is 18 amino acids. The V segment lost 7 bases and the J segment 0 bases; nucleotides outside the gene matches: 10. CDR1 is LNHDA, CDR2 SQIVND, per germline (reference sequence). The DNA for the CDR3 is TGTGCCAGTAACCCGGGACAGGGTTTTTCCTCTGGGGCCAACGTCCTGACTTTC. Protein: CASNPGQGFSSGANVLTF.

V gene TRBV10-3 combines with J gene TRBJ2-7; 7 bases align to TRBD1. The trim removed 8 bases at V and 1 base at J, leaving 5 bases unmatched. The germline V gene encodes CDR1 ENHRY and CDR2 SYGVKD. This CDR3 is built from 13 residues. The CDR3 loop reads CAIAGTVSYEQYF. CDR3 sequence (DNA): TGTGCCATCGCTGGGACAGTTTCCTACGAGCAGTACTTC.